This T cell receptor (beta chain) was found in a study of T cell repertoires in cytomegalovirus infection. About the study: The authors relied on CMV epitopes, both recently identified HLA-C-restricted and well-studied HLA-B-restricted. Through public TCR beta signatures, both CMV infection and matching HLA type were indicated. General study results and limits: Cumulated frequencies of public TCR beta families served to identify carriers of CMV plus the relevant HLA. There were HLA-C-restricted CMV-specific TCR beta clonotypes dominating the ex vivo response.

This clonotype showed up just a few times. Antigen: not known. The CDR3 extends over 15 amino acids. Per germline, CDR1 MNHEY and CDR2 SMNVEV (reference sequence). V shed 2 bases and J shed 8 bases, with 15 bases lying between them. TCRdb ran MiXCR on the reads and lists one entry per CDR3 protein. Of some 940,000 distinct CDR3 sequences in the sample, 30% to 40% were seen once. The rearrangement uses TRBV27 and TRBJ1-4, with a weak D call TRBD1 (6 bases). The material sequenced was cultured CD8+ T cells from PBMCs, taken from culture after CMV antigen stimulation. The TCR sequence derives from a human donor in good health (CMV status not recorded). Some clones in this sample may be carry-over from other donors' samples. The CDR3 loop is CASSLTGGLQEKLFF. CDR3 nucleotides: TGTGCCAGCAGTTTAACGGGGGGCTTACAGGAAAAACTGTTTTTT.